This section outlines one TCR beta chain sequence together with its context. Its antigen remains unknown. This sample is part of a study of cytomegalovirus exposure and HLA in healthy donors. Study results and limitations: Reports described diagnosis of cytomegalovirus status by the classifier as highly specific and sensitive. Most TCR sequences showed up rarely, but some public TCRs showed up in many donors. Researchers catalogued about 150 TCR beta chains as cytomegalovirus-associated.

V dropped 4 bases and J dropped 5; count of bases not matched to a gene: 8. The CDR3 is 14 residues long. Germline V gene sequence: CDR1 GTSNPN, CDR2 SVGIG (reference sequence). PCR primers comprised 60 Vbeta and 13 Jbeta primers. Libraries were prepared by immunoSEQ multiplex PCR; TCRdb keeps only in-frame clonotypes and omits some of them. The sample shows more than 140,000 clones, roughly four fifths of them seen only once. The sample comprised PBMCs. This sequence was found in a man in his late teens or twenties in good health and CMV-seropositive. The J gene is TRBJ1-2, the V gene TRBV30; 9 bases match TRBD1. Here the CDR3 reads CAWTKTGGGYGYTF. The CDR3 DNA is TGTGCCTGGACCAAGACAGGGGGAGGATATGGCTACACCTTC.